This TCR beta chain was documented in a study of cytotoxic CD8 clonotypes in ibrutinib-treated CLL. Background on the study: With a range of 6 to 36, the median treatment time before response samples were taken was approximately 11 months. Overall study findings and caveats: The clonality rise at ibrutinib response reflected private clonotype expansion. Clonality increased with ibrutinib response but returned toward baseline at progression.

Only in-frame clones appear in the TCRdb table, and some are missing; sequencing was by immunoSEQ multiplex PCR. The sample includes roughly 23,000 clones, roughly 75% seen only once; the top ten take roughly 7.9%. Germline CDR1 is MDHEN and CDR2 is SYDVKM. J gave up 4 bases and V 5 bases, and 7 bases lay outside the gene matches. This CDR3 region has 16 residues. Of note for this clone: Antigen: not known.

This receptor was taken from a human donor with chronic lymphocytic leukemia. This material consisted of PBMCs, taken before ibrutinib treatment. This chain connects TRBV28 to TRBJ1-6, with 8 bases matching TRBD1. DNA for the CDR3: TGTGCCAGCAGTAGAAATGACAGGGGATATAATTCACCCCTCCACTTT. Residues: CASSRNDRGYNSPLHF.